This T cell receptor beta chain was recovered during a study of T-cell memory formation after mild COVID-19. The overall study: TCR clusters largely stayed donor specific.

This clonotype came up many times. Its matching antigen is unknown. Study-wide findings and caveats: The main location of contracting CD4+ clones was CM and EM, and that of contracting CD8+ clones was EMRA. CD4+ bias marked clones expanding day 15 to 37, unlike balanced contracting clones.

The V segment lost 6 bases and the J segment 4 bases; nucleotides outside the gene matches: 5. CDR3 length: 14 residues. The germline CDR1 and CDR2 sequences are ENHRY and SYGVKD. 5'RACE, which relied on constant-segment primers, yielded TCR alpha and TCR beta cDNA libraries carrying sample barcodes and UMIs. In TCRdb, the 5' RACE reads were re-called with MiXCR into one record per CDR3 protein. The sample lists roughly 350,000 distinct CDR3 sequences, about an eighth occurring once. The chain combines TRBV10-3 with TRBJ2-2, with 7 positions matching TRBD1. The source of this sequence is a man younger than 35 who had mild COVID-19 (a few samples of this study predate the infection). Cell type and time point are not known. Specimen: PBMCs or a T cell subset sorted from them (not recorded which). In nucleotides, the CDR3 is TGTGCCATCAGAAGACAGGGTGCCACCGGGGAGCTGTTTTTT. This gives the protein CAIRRQGATGELFF.